Listed here is a single TCR beta chain. CDR3 length: 16 residues. V trimming: 0 bases; J trimming: 5 bases; junction bases outside the gene matches: 10. Per the germline V gene, CDR1 is MGHRA and CDR2 is YSYEKL. The entry originates in a study of blood T cell repertoires in COVID-19. Study as a whole: The United States, Italy and Spain provided the acute and convalescent COVID-19 samples.

The age range of participants was about 18 to 95 years, with residence in about two dozen US areas. Assignments of participants to cohorts depended upon their own reported clinical history. As originally analysed: Reference gene primer amplification in the assay estimated nucleated cell counts. TCRdb's table, derived via immunoSEQ multiplex PCR, lists solely in-frame clones and lacks some. That table is the source of V, J and clone size, and D and trimming were worked out from the DNA. This table has hundreds of thousands of clones, 88% appearing once. Specimen: PBMCs or T cells enriched from blood (not recorded which). This sequence originates from a woman younger than 45 who had recovered from COVID-19. V is TRBV4-1 and J is TRBJ2-7; 7 bases fit TRBD2. The chain's CDR3 is CASSQDGEAAGHEQYF. For the CDR3, the DNA is TGCGCCAGCAGCCAAGATGGTGAGGCAGCGGGACACGAGCAGTACTTC.